This T cell receptor (beta chain) was retrieved from a study of shared clonotypes between healthy human individuals. Study as a whole: Participating donors consisted of a couple of women and a few men aged 18 to 49.

Points from the study as a whole: Naive CD4 clonotypes overlapped across a handful of donors at approximately 5.3%.

Using immunoSEQ multiplex PCR, the repertoire was profiled, and TCRdb retains in-frame clones only, with some absent. Altogether over a million clones are present, about 96% being singletons, with the ten largest covering approximately 1.1%. Concerning this clone itself: Its target is not known.

The material sequenced was naive CD4+ T cells sorted from blood. The subset denotes: CD45RA+ positively selected. This receptor was obtained from a man aged 25 to 40 in good health.

DNA of the CDR3: TGTGCCAGCAGCCCGGAGACAGGGGTGAACACTGAAGCTTTCTTT. It codes for CASSPETGVNTEAFF. The chain carries TRBV2 and TRBJ1-1, with 8 nucleotides matching TRBD1. This CDR3 contains 15 residues. Germline values: CDR1 SNHLY, CDR2 FYNNEI. After removal of 6 bases from V and 0 bases from J, the junction contained 6 bases not matched to a gene.